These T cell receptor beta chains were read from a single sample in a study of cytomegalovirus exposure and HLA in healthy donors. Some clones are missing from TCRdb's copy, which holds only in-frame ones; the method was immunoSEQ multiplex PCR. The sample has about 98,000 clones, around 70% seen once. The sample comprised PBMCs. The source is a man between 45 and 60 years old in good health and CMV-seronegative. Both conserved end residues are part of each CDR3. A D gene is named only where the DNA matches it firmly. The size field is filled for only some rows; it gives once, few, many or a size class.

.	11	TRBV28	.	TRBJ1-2	CATLGHYGYTF	TGTGCCACACTTGGGCATTATGGCTACACCTTC
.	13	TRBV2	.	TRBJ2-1	CASETDSYNEQFF	TGTGCCAGCGAGACAGACTCCTACAATGAGCAGTTCTTC
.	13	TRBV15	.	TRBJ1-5	CATSSSGFQPQHF	TGTGCCACCAGCAGCTCAGGGTTTCAGCCCCAGCATTTT
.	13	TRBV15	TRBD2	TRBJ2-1	CATRGDSYNEQFF	TGTGCCACCCGGGGGGACTCCTACAATGAGCAGTTCTTC
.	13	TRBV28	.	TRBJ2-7	CASSLRGSYEQYF	TGTGCCAGCAGTTTGAGGGGGTCTTACGAGCAGTACTTC
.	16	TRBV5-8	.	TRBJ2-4	CASTTRRDRNKNIQYF	TGTGCCAGCACCACAAGAAGAGACAGAAATAAAAACATTCAGTACTTC
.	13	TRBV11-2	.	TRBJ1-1	CASSSQGNTEAFF	TGTGCCAGCAGCTCACAGGGGAACACTGAAGCTTTCTTT
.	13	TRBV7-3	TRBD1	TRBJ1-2	CASSSGQGGGYTF	TGTGCCAGCAGCTCTGGACAGGGTGGTGGCTACACCTTC
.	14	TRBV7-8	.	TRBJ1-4	CASRPRETNEKLFF	TGTGCCAGCAGACCAAGAGAAACTAATGAAAAACTGTTTTTT
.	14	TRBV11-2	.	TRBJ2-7	CASSLRVSPYEQYF	TGTGCCAGCAGCTTACGGGTCAGTCCCTACGAGCAGTACTTC
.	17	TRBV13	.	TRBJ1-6	CASSQVVARSYNSPLHF	TGTGCCAGCAGCCAGGTTGTCGCCCGCTCCTATAATTCACCCCTCCACTTT
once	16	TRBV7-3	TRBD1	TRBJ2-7	CASSSKVGQGPLEQYF	TGTGCCAGCAGCAGTAAAGTAGGACAGGGCCCCCTCGAGCAGTACTTC
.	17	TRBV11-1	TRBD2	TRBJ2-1	CASSLSSSGLSYNEQFF	TGTGCCAGCAGCTTAAGCTCTAGCGGTTTGTCTTACAATGAGCAGTTCTTC
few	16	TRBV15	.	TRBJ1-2	CATSRGKSIRVTGYTF	TGTGCCACCAGCAGAGGTAAAAGTATCAGGGTCACTGGCTACACCTTC
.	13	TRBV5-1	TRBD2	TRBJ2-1	CASSSGGDNEQFF	TGCGCCAGCAGCTCGGGAGGGGATAATGAGCAGTTCTTC
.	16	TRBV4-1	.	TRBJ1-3	CASSQGQGLSGNTIYF	TGCGCCAGCAGCCAAGGTCAGGGGCTCAGTGGAAACACCATATATTTT
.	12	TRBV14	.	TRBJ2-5	CASSQNRQEQYF	TGTGCCAGCAGCCAAAATCGACAGGAACAGTACTTC
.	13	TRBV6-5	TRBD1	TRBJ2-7	CASRDRAYSEQYF	TGTGCCAGCAGGGACAGGGCTTATAGCGAGCAGTACTTC
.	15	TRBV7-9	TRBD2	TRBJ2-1	CASSLGTSSGDEQFF	TGTGCCAGCAGCTTGGGGACTAGTAGTGGTGATGAGCAGTTCTTC
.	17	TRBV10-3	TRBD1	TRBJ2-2	CAISNPDRAGWTGELFF	TGTGCCATCAGTAACCCAGACAGGGCCGGATGGACCGGGGAGCTGTTTTTT
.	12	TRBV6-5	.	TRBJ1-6	CASSSVISPLHF	TGTGCCAGCAGTTCGGTAATTTCACCCCTCCACTTT
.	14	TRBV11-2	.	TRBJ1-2	CASSLDLAGVGTTF	TGTGCCAGCAGCTTAGATTTGGCGGGAGTCGGGACCACCTTC
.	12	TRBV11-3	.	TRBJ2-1	CASSENYNEQFF	TGTGCCAGCAGCGAGAATTACAATGAGCAGTTCTTC
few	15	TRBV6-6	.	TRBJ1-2	CASSPKTGANYGYTF	TGTGCCAGCAGTCCTAAGACAGGAGCTAACTATGGCTACACCTTC
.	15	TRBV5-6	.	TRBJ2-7	CASSLGGGASYEQYF	TGTGCCAGCAGCTTGGGGGGTGGGGCCTCTTACGAGCAGTACTTC
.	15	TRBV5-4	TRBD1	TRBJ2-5	CASSSPGQGGETQYF	TGTGCCAGCAGCTCACCCGGACAGGGGGGTGAGACCCAGTACTTC
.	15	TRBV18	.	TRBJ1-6	CASSRESSYNSPLHF	TGTGCCAGCTCTCGCGAAAGCTCCTATAATTCACCCCTCCACTTT
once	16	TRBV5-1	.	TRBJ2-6	CASSFGGVGLVNVLTF	TGCGCCAGCAGCTTTGGAGGCGTGGGACTTGTCAACGTCCTGACTTTC
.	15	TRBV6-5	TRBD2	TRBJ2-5	CASSYLAGGPETQYF	TGTGCCAGCAGTTACTTAGCGGGGGGGCCGGAGACCCAGTACTTC
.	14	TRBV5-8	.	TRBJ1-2	CASIRSAGRYGYTF	TGTGCCAGCATCCGATCGGCAGGGCGGTATGGCTACACCTTC
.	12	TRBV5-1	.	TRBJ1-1	CASSLDTAEAFF	TGCGCCAGCAGCTTGGATACAGCTGAAGCTTTCTTT
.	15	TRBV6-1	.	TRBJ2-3	CASSEISGPPVTQYF	TGTGCCAGCAGTGAAATAAGCGGACCGCCGGTTACGCAGTATTTT
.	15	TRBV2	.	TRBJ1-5	CASTEGGYSNQPQHF	TGTGCCAGCACAGAGGGGGGGTATAGCAATCAGCCCCAGCATTTT
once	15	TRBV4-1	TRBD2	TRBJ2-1	CASSQGGGKYNEQFF	TGCGCCAGCAGCCAAGGCGGGGGGAAATACAATGAGCAGTTCTTC
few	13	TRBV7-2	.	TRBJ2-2	CASSGSGTGELFF	TGTGCCAGCAGCGGTAGCGGCACCGGGGAGCTGTTTTTT
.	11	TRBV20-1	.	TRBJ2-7	CSARDRLEQYF	TGCAGTGCTAGAGATCGTCTAGAGCAGTACTTC
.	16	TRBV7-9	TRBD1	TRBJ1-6	CASSSQGAGQSSPLHF	TGTGCCAGCAGCTCCCAGGGGGCCGGTCAAAGCTCACCCCTCCACTTT
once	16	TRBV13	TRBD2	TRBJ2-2	CASSLRGLASTGELFF	TGTGCCAGCAGCTTAAGGGGACTAGCTTCCACCGGGGAGCTGTTTTTT
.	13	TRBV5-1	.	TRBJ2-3	CASSLTNSDTQYF	TGCGCCAGCAGCTTGACCAACTCAGATACGCAGTATTTT
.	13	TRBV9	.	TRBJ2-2	CASSVRNTGELFF	TGTGCCAGCAGCGTCCGTAACACCGGGGAGCTGTTTTTT
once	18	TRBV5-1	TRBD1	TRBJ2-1	CASSLEVGGEGIYNEQFF	TGCGCCAGCAGCTTGGAGGTAGGGGGCGAGGGCATCTACAATGAGCAGTTCTTC
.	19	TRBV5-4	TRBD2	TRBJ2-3	CASSPRRTSGSCCRDTQYF	TGTGCCAGCAGCCCGCGAAGGACTAGCGGGAGTTGTTGTAGAGATACGCAGTATTTT
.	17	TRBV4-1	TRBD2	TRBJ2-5	CASSQRASGNLQETQYF	TGCGCCAGCAGCCAGCGGGCTAGCGGGAACCTACAAGAGACCCAGTACTTC
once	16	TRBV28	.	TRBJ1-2	CASSLGGFQGYYGYTF	TGTGCCAGCAGTTTGGGAGGTTTCCAGGGATACTATGGCTACACCTTC
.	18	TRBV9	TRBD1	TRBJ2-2	CASRLGTGTTANTGELFF	TGTGCCAGCAGGTTGGGGACAGGGACCACCGCGAACACCGGGGAGCTGTTTTTT
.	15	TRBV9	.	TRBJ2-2	CASSVQTGNTGELFF	TGTGCCAGCAGCGTTCAGACAGGGAACACCGGGGAGCTGTTTTTT
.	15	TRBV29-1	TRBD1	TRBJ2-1	CSAYDRGGSYNEQFF	TGCAGCGCATATGACAGGGGGGGCTCCTACAATGAGCAGTTCTTC
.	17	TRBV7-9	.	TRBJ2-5	CASSYLTGLFPGETQYF	TGTGCCAGCAGCTATCTGACGGGACTTTTCCCTGGGGAGACCCAGTACTTC
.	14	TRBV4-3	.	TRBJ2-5	CASSQDRLEETQYF	TGCGCCAGCAGCCAAGATAGGCTAGAAGAGACCCAGTACTTC
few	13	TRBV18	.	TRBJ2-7	CASSGTGTYEQYF	TGTGCCAGCTCCGGGACTGGAACCTACGAGCAGTACTTC
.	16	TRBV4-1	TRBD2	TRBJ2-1	CASSPVAGGKPDEQFF	TGCGCCAGCAGCCCAGTAGCGGGAGGGAAACCGGATGAGCAGTTCTTC
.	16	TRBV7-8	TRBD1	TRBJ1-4	CASSLILTGDNEKLFF	TGTGCCAGCAGCTTAATCCTGACAGGGGATAATGAAAAACTGTTTTTT
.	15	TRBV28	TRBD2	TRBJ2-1	CASSSPGLGNNEQFF	TGTGCCAGCAGTTCGCCGGGACTAGGGAACAATGAGCAGTTCTTC
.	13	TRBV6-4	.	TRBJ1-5	CASSYSSNQPQHF	TGTGCCAGCAGTTACTCGAGTAATCAGCCCCAGCATTTT
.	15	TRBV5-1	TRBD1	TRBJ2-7	CASSQGQPYSYEQYF	TGCGCCAGCAGCCAGGGACAGCCGTACTCCTACGAGCAGTACTTC
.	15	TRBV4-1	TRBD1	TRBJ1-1	CASSRGQGALNEAFF	TGCGCCAGCAGCCGCGGACAGGGGGCGCTTAATGAAGCTTTCTTT
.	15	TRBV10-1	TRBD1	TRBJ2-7	CASSESTGITDEQYF	TGCGCCAGCAGTGAGTCGACAGGGATAACGGACGAGCAGTACTTC
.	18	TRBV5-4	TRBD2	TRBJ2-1	CASSRKTSGTQSYNEQFF	TGTGCCAGCAGCCGAAAGACTAGCGGGACTCAGTCCTACAATGAGCAGTTCTTC
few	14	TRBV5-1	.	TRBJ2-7	CASSLSAQGYEQYF	TGCGCCAGCAGCTTGTCCGCCCAGGGGTACGAGCAGTACTTC
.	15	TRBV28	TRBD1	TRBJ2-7	CASTKGGTGSYEQYF	TGTGCCAGCACCAAAGGGGGGACAGGTTCCTACGAGCAGTACTTC